The 12 T cell receptor beta chains reported below all come from one sample, sequenced in a study of read filtering for tumor transcriptome and immune sequencing. This library used around 400 ng RNA and molecular barcoded adaptors spanning alpha/delta and beta/gamma chains. Via MiXCR, TCRdb re-called the reads, giving one row per CDR3 protein. The repertoire consists of approximately 23,000 distinct CDR3 sequences, with less than 25% occurring once and the leading ten covering roughly 17%. Sequencing was performed on a population of CD138-negative cells sorted from bone marrow. These receptors were collected from a donor at least 40 years old with multiple myeloma.

This clonotype has a count of ten or more. The rearrangement joins TRBV5-6 to TRBJ2-7, with TRBD2 matching 8 bases. The CDR3 extends over 16 amino acids. The germline V gene encodes CDR1 SGHDT and CDR2 YYEEEE. V shed 2 bases, J shed 6 bases, and the junction held 13 bases outside the gene matches. The DNA for the CDR3 is TGTGCCAGCAGCTTTGTACGGGAGGGCCTCGGGGTCGAGCAGTACTTC. This encodes CASSFVREGLGVEQYF.

This clonotype was seen ten or more times. This sequence joins TRBV15 and TRBJ2-5; D is unresolved. In germline, CDR1 is LNHNV, CDR2 YYDKDF (reference sequence). The V gene lost 0 bases and the J gene lost 5 bases, with 4 bases spanning the gap. This CDR3 spans 12 amino acids. CDR3 nucleotides: TGTGCCACCAGCAGAGATCACGAGACCCAGTACTTC. This codes for CATSRDHETQYF.

The rearrangement joins TRBV5-4 to TRBJ2-1; D possibly corresponds to TRBD1 (6 bases). With 5 bases removed from V and 3 bases from J, the gap between germline ends came to 15 bases. This CDR3 spans 15 amino acids. Germline CDR1 SGHNT, CDR2 YYREEE (reference sequence). The CDR3 loop is CASSRSGQCYNEQFF. CDR3 DNA: TGTGCCAGCAGTCGTTCTGGACAGTGCTACAATGAGCAGTTCTTC.

This clonotype was picked up many times. This chain joins TRBV7-3 and TRBJ1-1, with D unresolved. The germline V and J ends were trimmed by 5 bases and 4 bases, with 11 bases remaining between them. The CDR3 runs 13 residues. Germline V lookup: CDR1 SGHTA, CDR2 FQGTGA. CDR3 in amino acids: CASSPIGGTEAFF. The DNA for the CDR3 is TGTGCCAGCAGCCCCATTGGAGGCACTGAAGCTTTCTTT.

By share, this clonotype ranks as medium-sized (0.01 to 0.1%). The chain carries TRBV24-1 and TRBJ2-2, with unresolved D. Germline-derived CDR1 and CDR2 are KGHDR and SFDVKD. Trimming pared 5 bases from V and 3 bases from J, leaving 9 bases between. This CDR3 has 14 amino acids. CDR3 amino acids: CATSAVGDTGELFF. The DNA for the CDR3 is TGTGCCACCAGTGCCGTAGGTGACACCGGGGAGCTGTTTTTT.

This clonotype was found many times. The genes are TRBV30 and TRBJ2-7; 8 nucleotides line up with TRBD2. Losses at the gene ends were 4 bases for V and 2 bases for J; bases not matched to a gene: 4. Per the germline V gene, CDR1 is GTSNPN and CDR2 is SVGIG (reference sequence). The CDR3 has 13 residues. CDR3 protein: CAWKLAGTYEQYF. The CDR3 DNA sequence: TGTGCCTGGAAGCTAGCGGGCACCTACGAGCAGTACTTC.

This clonotype has a count of ten or more. The genes are TRBV6-5 and TRBJ2-3; 8 nucleotides agree with TRBD2. V lost 4 bases to trimming and J lost 2 bases; unmatched junction nucleotides: 8. Germline CDR1 is MNHEY and CDR2 is SVGAGI. CDR3 length: 16 residues. In nucleotides, the CDR3 is TGTGCCAGCAGTTCCCCGCGGGAGGCCCCCACAGATACGCAGTATTTT. This gives the protein CASSSPREAPTDTQYF.

Many counts were recorded for this clonotype. The chain carries TRBV7-2 and TRBJ2-2; 8 bases agree with TRBD2. The germline CDR1 and CDR2 sequences are SGHTA and FQGNSA. The CDR3 is 14 amino acids. V shed 5 bases, J shed 5 bases, and the junction held 4 bases outside the gene matches. CDR3 in DNA: TGTGCCAGCAGCGGGAGCGGGAGTACCGGGGAGCTGTTTTTT. This encodes CASSGSGSTGELFF.

This clonotype was recorded at least ten times. The chain combines TRBV7-8 with TRBJ2-7; a possible D gene is TRBD2 (5 bases). The CDR3 is 15 amino acids. In germline, CDR1 is SGHVS, CDR2 FQNEAQ. V lost 6 bases to trimming and J lost 2 bases, with 17 bases between them. CDR3 loop: CASSSQAAEAYEQYF. CDR3 in DNA: TGTGCCAGCAGTTCTCAAGCGGCGGAAGCCTACGAGCAGTACTTC.

This clonotype was observed once. One base away lies a much larger clone, so this may be a sequencing read error. The V call is TRBV12-3 or TRBV12-4, the J call TRBJ2-1, with D perhaps matching TRBD1 (6 bases). The CDR3 loop spans 12 amino acids. In DNA form, the CDR3 reads TGTGCCGGCAGGACACAGGGCAATGAGCAGTTCTTC. It encodes CAGRTQGNEQFF.

Worth noting for this clonotype: Only one base separates this from a far larger clonotype, so it likely reflects a read error. This chain joins TRBV28 and TRBJ2-7, with 11 bases identical to TRBD2. V dropped 4 bases and J dropped 7; count of bases not matched to a gene: 12. This CDR3 has 16 residues. The germline gives CDR1 MDHEN, CDR2 SYDVKM. In DNA form, the CDR3 reads TGTGCCAGCAGTTCCCCGGCTAGCGGGAGGCGCAATGAGCAGTACTTC. This codes for CASSSPASGRRNEQYF.

This clonotype has at least ten counts. This sequence joins TRBV7-6 and TRBJ2-7, with a possible D match to TRBD1 (6 bases). CDR1 and CDR2 (germline): SGHVS, FNYEAQ. The CDR3 contains 12 residues. V was cut by 4 bases and J by 5 bases, with 9 bases left in between. This CDR3 is CASSSTGNEQYF. DNA of the CDR3: TGTGCCAGCAGCTCGACAGGTAACGAGCAGTACTTC. Filled out from reference TRBV7-6 and TRBJ2-7, the complete variable domain reads GAGVSQSPRYKVTKRGQDVALRCDPISGHVSLYWYRQALGQGPEFLTYFNYEAQQDKSGLPNDRFSAERPEGSISTLTIQRTEQRDSAMYRCASSSTGNEQYFGPGTRLTVT.